This T cell receptor (beta chain) comes out of a study of T-cell memory formation after mild COVID-19. Turning to this clonotype: Its antigen is undetermined.

This CDR3 has 14 amino acids. Germline CDR1 and CDR2: MNHEY and SMNVEV (reference sequence). Trimming took 6 bases from V and 2 from J; bases not matched to a gene: 6. The study's findings and limits: A subset of responding clones appeared in pre-infection memory, suggesting cross-reactive memory joined.

TCRdb analysed the 5' RACE reads with MiXCR anew, one entry per CDR3 protein. The table includes around 200,000 distinct CDR3 sequences, 27% detected once. Sequencing used PBMCs or a T cell subset sorted from them (not recorded which). The clonotype comes from an adult woman who had mild COVID-19 (a few samples of this study predate the infection). Cell type and time point are not known. The rearrangement links TRBV27 to TRBJ2-7; 8 bases agree with TRBD1. This chain's CDR3 is CASSAPGQAYEQYF. Here the CDR3 DNA reads TGTGCCAGCAGCGCGCCGGGACAGGCCTACGAGCAGTACTTC.